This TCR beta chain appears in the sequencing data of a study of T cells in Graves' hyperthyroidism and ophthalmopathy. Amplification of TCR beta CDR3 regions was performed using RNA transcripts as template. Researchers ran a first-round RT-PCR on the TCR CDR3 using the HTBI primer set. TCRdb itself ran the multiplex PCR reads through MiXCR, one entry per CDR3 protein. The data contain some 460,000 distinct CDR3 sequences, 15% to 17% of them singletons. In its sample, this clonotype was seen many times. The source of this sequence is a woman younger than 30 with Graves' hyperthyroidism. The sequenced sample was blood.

Here the CDR3 DNA reads TGTGCCAGCAGCCGTGGGACTAGCGCGTTTAGCTCCTACGAGCAGTACTTC. Its translation: CASSRGTSAFSSYEQYF. The gene calls are TRBV12-3 or TRBV12-4 and TRBJ2-7, with 10 nucleotides matching TRBD2. V lost 6 bases, J lost 0 bases, and 11 bases stayed unmatched. The CDR3 has 17 amino acids.